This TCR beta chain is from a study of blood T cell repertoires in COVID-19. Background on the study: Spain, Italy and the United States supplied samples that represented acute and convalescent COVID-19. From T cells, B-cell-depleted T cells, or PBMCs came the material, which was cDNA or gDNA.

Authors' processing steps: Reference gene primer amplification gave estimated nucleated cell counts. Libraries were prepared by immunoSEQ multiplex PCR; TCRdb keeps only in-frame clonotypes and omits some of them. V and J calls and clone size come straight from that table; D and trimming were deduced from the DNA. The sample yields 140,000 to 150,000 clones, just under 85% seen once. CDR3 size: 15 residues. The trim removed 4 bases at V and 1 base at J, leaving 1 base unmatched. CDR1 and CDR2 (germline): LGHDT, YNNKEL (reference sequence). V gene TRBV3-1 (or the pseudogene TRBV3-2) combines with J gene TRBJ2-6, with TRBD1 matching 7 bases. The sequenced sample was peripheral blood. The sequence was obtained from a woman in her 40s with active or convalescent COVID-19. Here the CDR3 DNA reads TGTGCCAGCAGCCCCAGGGGGTCTGGGGCCAACGTCCTGACTTTC. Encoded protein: CASSPRGSGANVLTF.